The 5 T cell receptor beta chains given below trace back to one sample, sequenced in a study of spatial heterogeneity in lung cancer. Indicated time point: blood at routine non-recurrence follow-up after resection. Each CDR3 protein gets one entry after TCRdb re-called the 5' RACE reads with MiXCR. The table lists around 32,000 distinct CDR3 sequences, roughly 10% of them singletons. The specimen comprised PBMCs, sampled at follow-up. All receptors derive from a female donor with early-stage non-small cell lung cancer.

This clonotype appeared many times. The CDR3 DNA follows: TGTGCCAGCAGCTTGGGGGATCTCACAGATACGCAGTATTTT. This translates into CASSLGDLTDTQYF. The genes are TRBV7-6 and TRBJ2-3; D is perhaps TRBD1 or TRBD2 (5 bases each). Germline CDR1 reads SGHVS; CDR2 reads FNYEAQ. V was clipped by 3 bases and J by 2 bases, with 9 bases between them. The CDR3 is 14 residues long.

The table lists this clonotype with many counts. The J gene is TRBJ2-1, the V gene TRBV4-3; D is tentatively TRBD1 or TRBD2 (5 bases each). V gave up 1 base and J gave up 1 base, with 14 bases separating them. The germline V gene has CDR1 LGHNA and CDR2 YSLEER. The CDR3 spans 17 residues. The CDR3 DNA follows: TGCGCCAGCAGCCAAGGTGTCGGGGACCCTTCCTACAATGAGCAGTTCTTC. It specifies CASSQGVGDPSYNEQFF.

This clonotype was seen many times. The rearrangement joins TRBV12-3 or TRBV12-4 to TRBJ1-3, with D possibly being TRBD1 (6 bases). Trimming removed 5 bases from V and 0 bases from J, with 11 bases in between. This CDR3 is built from 15 residues. Here the CDR3 DNA reads TGTGCCAGCAGTCGGACAGACTACTCTGGAAACACCATATATTTT. Protein sequence: CASSRTDYSGNTIYF.

This clonotype was counted at least ten times. The chain employs TRBV13 and TRBJ2-5; D ambiguous. The CDR3 extends over 13 amino acids. From germline, CDR1 is PRHDT and CDR2 FYEKMQ (reference sequence). V gave up 3 bases and J gave up 1 base, with 6 bases separating them. DNA of the CDR3: TGTGCCAGCAGCTTCGGTTTCCAAGAGACCCAGTACTTC. Its translation: CASSFGFQETQYF.

This clonotype has a count of ten or more. This chain connects TRBV27 to TRBJ2-1; D ambiguous. From germline, CDR1 is MNHEY and CDR2 SMNVEV (reference sequence). V shed 6 bases and J shed 8 bases, with 11 bases lying between them. There are 12 residues in the CDR3. CDR3 DNA: TGTGCCAGCAGCCCATCCACCCATGAGCAGTTCTTC. Translation gives CASSPSTHEQFF.